These T cell receptor beta chains were read from a single sample in a study of metastatic and nonmetastatic thyroid tumors. TCRdb reprocessed the PCR reads using MiXCR. Found here are around 23,000 clones, 20% to 30% of them singletons; the top ten hold around 18%. Sequencing was done on a sample of blood. Every receptor here comes from a male donor with papillary thyroid cancer or a benign thyroid nodule (not recorded which). Some clones in this sample may be carry-over from other donors' samples. The CDR3 runs from the conserved cysteine through the conserved F or W. The D gene is left open where the match is weak. The size of a clone is reported for some rows only, either as once, few or many, or as a class for expanded clones.

size	V	D	J	CDR3	DNA
many	TRBV10-3	-	TRBJ2-5	CAISTGETQYF	TGTGCCATCAGTACCGGAGAGACCCAGTACTTC
many	TRBV10-3	-	TRBJ2-5	CAISDRTEETQYF	TGTGCCATCAGTGATAGGACAGAAGAGACCCAGTACTTC
-	TRBV11-2	-	TRBJ2-7	CASILQSGRGGQVQYF	TGTGCCAGCATCTTACAAAGCGGTAGGGGGGGACAAGTTCAGTACTTC
-	TRBV12-3/TRBV12-4	-	TRBJ2-3	CASSLGTTDTQYF	TGTGCCAGCAGTTTAGGCACCACAGATACGCAGTATTTT
many	TRBV6-1	TRBD1	TRBJ2-6	CASRTDRAGANVLTF	TGTGCCAGCAGAACCGACAGGGCTGGGGCCAACGTCCTGACTTTC
medium-sized	TRBV10-3	TRBD2	TRBJ2-7	CAISEGLAGFSYEQYF	TGTGCCATCAGTGAGGGACTAGCGGGGTTCTCCTACGAGCAGTACTTC
many	TRBV18	-	TRBJ1-3	CASSGGGPFSGNTIYF	TGTGCCAGCTCAGGAGGCGGACCGTTCTCTGGAAACACCATATATTTT
many	TRBV20-1	-	TRBJ2-4	CSALGIGLAKNIQYF	TGCAGTGCTCTCGGGATAGGGCTAGCCAAAAACATTCAGTACTTC
many	TRBV6-5	-	TRBJ1-4	CASSYGINEKLFF	TGTGCCAGCAGTTATGGAATTAATGAAAAACTGTTTTTT
-	TRBV7-3	TRBD2	TRBJ2-2	CASSLKSWGVGRENTGELFF	TGTGCCAGCAGCCTAAAGTCCTGGGGCGTCGGGAGGGAGAACACCGGTGAGCTGTTTTTT
many	TRBV6-1	-	TRBJ1-1	CASILGENRWTEAFF	TGTGCCAGCATACTGGGGGAGAACCGTTGGACTGAAGCTTTCTTT
few	TRBV11-1	-	TRBJ2-2	CASSLVLLASTGELFF	TGTGCCAGCAGCTTAGTTTTACTAGCTTCCACCGGGGAGCTGTTTTTT
many	TRBV6-5	-	TRBJ1-5	CASSYNEPSNQPQHF	TGTGCCAGCAGTTACAACGAGCCGAGCAATCAGCCCCAGCATTTT
-	TRBV20-1	TRBD2	TRBJ2-3	CSHGKGGLVTDTQYF	TGCAGTCATGGTAAAGGGGGACTAGTCACAGATACGCAGTATTTT
few	TRBV30	-	TRBJ2-5	CAWNPATAQETQYF	TGTGCCTGGAATCCGGCTACCGCTCAAGAGACCCAGTACTTC
medium-sized	TRBV28	-	TRBJ2-1	CASSLGFNEQFF	TGTGCCAGCAGTTTGGGGTTCAATGAGCAGTTCTTC
few	TRBV6-2/TRBV6-3	TRBD1	TRBJ2-6	CASSLQGPGANVLTF	TGTGCCAGCAGTCTACAGGGGCCTGGGGCCAACGTCCTGACTTTC
many	TRBV2	-	TRBJ1-2	CASSPLGNYGYTF	TGTGCCAGCAGTCCTCTGGGGAACTATGGCTACACCTTC
few	TRBV20-1	-	TRBJ1-6	CSAQRVGGGNSPLHF	TGCAGTGCTCAGCGGGTGGGGGGTGGCAATTCACCCCTCCACTTT
many	TRBV3-1	-	TRBJ2-4	CASSQDWARTKNIQYF	TGTGCCAGCAGCCAAGATTGGGCGAGGACCAAAAACATTCAGTACTTC
-	TRBV4-1	-	TRBJ2-2	CAAEDRNTGELFF	TGCGCCGCGGAGGACAGAAACACCGGGGAGCTGTTTTTT
-	TRBV28	-	TRBJ2-3	CASRLGVDTHYF	TGTGCCAGCAGGCTGGGGGTGGATACACATTATTTT
-	TRBV15	-	TRBJ2-5	CATSRDAGTISGTQYF	TGTGCCACCAGCAGAGATGCAGGAACCATATCTGGGACCCAGTACTTC
-	TRBV4-1	-	TRBJ2-7	CASSPAPGHLYDQYF	TGCGCCAGCAGCCCGGCCCCGGGTCATCTATACGATCAGTACTTC
-	TRBV11-2	-	TRBJ2-3	CASSLVSSGGTDTQYF	TGTGCCAGCAGCTTAGTATCCAGCGGAGGCACAGATACGCAGTATTTT
-	TRBV13	-	TRBJ2-3	CATSFRGSDYTDTQYF	TGTGCCACAAGCTTTCGCGGTAGCGACTACACAGATACGCAGTATTTT
once	TRBV18	-	TRBJ2-7	CASSPVEQGKQYF	TGTGCCAGCTCACCAGTTGAGCAGGGGAAGCAGTACTTC
many	TRBV9	TRBD1	TRBJ2-5	CASSAGQGEETQYF	TGTGCCAGCAGCGCGGGACAGGGCGAGGAGACCCAGTACTTC